Following are 28 T cell receptor beta chains from one sample sequenced in a study of Ad26.COV2.S vaccination and SARS-CoV-2 variants. Documented treatment: some 20 received Ad26.COV2.S at low or high dose, single or two shots; roughly 5 received placebo; per-sample allocation not given. At day 63 after the first vaccine or placebo injection, samples were drawn. Data came from immunoSEQ multiplex PCR; TCRdb stores just in-frame clones and leaves some out. The sample has about 680,000 clones, 80% to 90% seen once. Sequenced here: peripheral blood, sampled in a trial of Ad26.COV2.S vaccine versus placebo. The receptors shown here come from a person between 18 and 59 years old who received the Ad26.COV2.S COVID-19 vaccine or a placebo.

V and J are TRBV2 and TRBJ2-7, with 8 bases matching TRBD2. This CDR3 contains 14 residues. CDR1 and CDR2 (germline): SNHLY, FYNNEI. The V gene end was trimmed by 4 bases and the J gene end by 1 base; junction bases not matched to a gene: 3. The CDR3 DNA reads TGTGCCAGCAGTGCACGGGAGGGATCCTACGAGCAGTACTTC. Protein: CASSAREGSYEQYF.

The chain has TRBV18 and TRBJ1-5; D is unresolved. CDR1 is KGHSH and CDR2 is LQKENI in the germline V gene. The CDR3 covers 16 residues. The germline V and J ends were trimmed by 4 bases and 0 bases, with 13 bases remaining between them. CDR3 in amino acids: CASSLSSRDSNQPQHF. CDR3 bases: TGTGCCAGCTCACTATCATCGAGGGATAGCAATCAGCCCCAGCATTTT.

The V and J genes are TRBV7-8 and TRBJ1-5; 10 positions agree with TRBD1. The ends lost 5 bases at V and 0 bases at J; junction bases unmatched: 7. CDR1 and CDR2 (germline): SGHVS, FQNEAQ. The CDR3 has 17 residues. In DNA form, the CDR3 reads TGTGCCAGCAGCCCTTGGGACAGGGGATATAGCAATCAGCCCCAGCATTTT. It translates to CASSPWDRGYSNQPQHF.

This sequence joins TRBV24-1 and TRBJ1-4; no clear D. V was cut by 3 bases and J by 10 bases, with 14 bases left in between. The CDR3 totals 14 residues. Germline V gene data show CDR1 as KGHDR and CDR2 as SFDVKD. This CDR3 is CATSDARTEGKLFF. DNA of the CDR3: TGTGCCACCAGTGATGCCAGGACGGAGGGAAAACTGTTTTTT.

The genes are TRBV4-3 and TRBJ2-6; D tentatively fits TRBD1 or TRBD2 (5 bases each). Trimming cost V 0 bases and J 4 bases, with 7 bases left between them. The CDR3 is 15 amino acids. Germline CDR1 LGHNA, CDR2 YSLEER. As DNA, the CDR3 is TGCGCCAGCAGCCAAGAAGGGACCGGGGCCAACGTCCTGACTTTC. This codes for CASSQEGTGANVLTF.

This sequence joins TRBV20-1 and TRBJ2-5; a possible D gene is TRBD2 (6 bases). V lost 8 bases to trimming and J lost 4 bases, with 11 bases between them. This CDR3 region has 11 residues. From germline, CDR1 is DFQATT and CDR2 SNEGSKA (reference sequence). The CDR3 sequence: CSRSGLETQYF. CDR3 in DNA: TGCAGTAGAAGCGGGTTAGAGACCCAGTACTTC.

This clone was seen a single time. The rearrangement links TRBV14 to TRBJ1-6; D might be TRBD1 (5 bases). The CDR3 length is 16 residues. Trimming took 4 bases from V and 6 from J, leaving 16 bases between them. CDR1 is SGHDN and CDR2 is FVKESK in the germline V gene. CDR3 amino acids: CASSPRGEGGNSPLHF. In nucleotides, the CDR3 is TGTGCCAGCAGCCCCCGAGGGGAAGGCGGTAATTCACCCCTCCACTTT.

CDR3 DNA sequence: TGTGCCACCGGATCCTCAGGGGGCACAGATACGCAGTATTTT. This translates into CATGSSGGTDTQYF. This chain connects TRBV10-3 to TRBJ2-3; D possibly corresponds to TRBD1 (6 bases). Trimming left V 10 bases short and J 1 base short, with 15 bases between. Germline assignment: CDR1 ENHRY and CDR2 SYGVKD. The CDR3 contains 14 residues.

The rearrangement links TRBV6-5 to TRBJ1-2, with D perhaps TRBD1 (5 bases). Germline-derived CDR1 and CDR2 are MNHEY and SVGAGI. The germline V and J ends were trimmed by 7 bases and 8 bases, with 17 bases remaining between them. CDR3 size: 13 residues. The CDR3 spells CASTRGEVEGYTF. CDR3 in DNA: TGTGCCAGCACCCGAGGGGAGGTAGAGGGCTACACCTTC.

The gene calls are TRBV5-6 and TRBJ2-7; D might be TRBD1 or TRBD2, each matching 6 bases. CDR3 length equals 15 residues. From germline, CDR1 is SGHDT and CDR2 YYEEEE. The V end was cut by 0 bases, the J end by 5 bases, with 15 bases between. CDR3 amino acids: CASSLEGGTGDEQYF. DNA for the CDR3: TGTGCCAGCAGCTTGGAAGGGGGGACGGGTGACGAGCAGTACTTC.

The rearrangement uses TRBV6-5 and TRBJ1-2; D is perhaps TRBD1 (5 bases). The CDR3 extends over 15 amino acids. Looked up from germline, CDR1 is MNHEY and CDR2 is SVGAGI. Deletions cut 2 bases from V and 2 bases from J, with 12 bases between. The CDR3 coding sequence is TGTGCCAGCAGTTACGACAGTAACCCAAACTATGGCTACACCTTC. Translated: CASSYDSNPNYGYTF.

The rearrangement links TRBV20-1 to TRBJ2-1; D gene ambiguous. The CDR3 loop spans 13 amino acids. Trimming removed 3 bases at V and 5 bases at J, with 11 bases between. CDR1 and CDR2 from the germline V gene are DFQATT and SNEGSKA (reference sequence). The CDR3 is CSASHLANNEQFF. Written as DNA, the CDR3 is TGCAGTGCTAGTCACTTGGCTAACAATGAGCAGTTCTTC.

This chain connects TRBV5-1 to TRBJ2-7, with 10 bases that match TRBD2. The germline V gene has CDR1 SGHRS and CDR2 YFSETQ. CDR3 length: 16 amino acids. The ends lost 0 bases at V and 1 base at J; junction bases unmatched: 4. CDR3 coding DNA: TGCGCCAGCAGCTTGGTTGGACTAGCGGATTCCTACGAGCAGTACTTC. It specifies CASSLVGLADSYEQYF.

This clone came up once. The chain combines TRBV19 with TRBJ2-2; D is ambiguous. CDR1 and CDR2 (germline): LNHDA, SQIVND (reference sequence). This CDR3 contains 12 residues. V lost 2 bases to trimming and J lost 8 bases, with 6 bases between them. The CDR3, as DNA: TGTGCCAGTAGTATAAGACGGGGGGAGCTGTTTTTT. It translates to CASSIRRGELFF.

J is TRBJ2-5 and V is TRBV4-2; 8 bases match TRBD1. The CDR3 has 17 residues. Trimming took 4 bases from V and 1 from J; bases not matched to a gene: 11. Germline CDR1 reads LGHNA; CDR2 reads YNFKEQ. DNA for the CDR3: TGTGCCAGCAGCCCTCTTGACAGGGGCCCCCCCCAAGAGACCCAGTACTTC. As protein: CASSPLDRGPPQETQYF.

V gene TRBV7-2 combines with J gene TRBJ1-4; no clear D gene. The CDR3 consists of 15 residues. The germline gives CDR1 SGHTA, CDR2 FQGNSA. Trimming removed 5 bases from V and 8 bases from J, with 18 bases in between. DNA of the CDR3: TGTGCCAGCAGCCCTGAAGCTCAACCGGGGGAAAAACTGTTTTTT. It yields the protein CASSPEAQPGEKLFF.

The chain links TRBV10-3 to TRBJ1-5, with D hard to call. V dropped 0 bases and J dropped 6 bases, with 12 bases sitting between them. CDR1 ENHRY and CDR2 SYGVKD come from the germline V gene. The CDR3 is made up of 15 amino acids. This CDR3 reads CAISESFASFQPQHF. Written as DNA, the CDR3 is TGTGCCATCAGTGAGTCGTTCGCTAGTTTTCAGCCCCAGCATTTT.

The V call is TRBV10-3, the J call TRBJ2-3; 8 bases agree with TRBD2. V lost 0 bases to trimming and J lost 3 bases; unmatched junction nucleotides: 8. The CDR3 contains 17 residues. Germline CDR1 reads ENHRY; CDR2 reads SYGVKD. Written as DNA, the CDR3 is TGTGCCATCAGTGAGTCGATTGGTAGCGGGAAGACAGATACGCAGTATTTT. Translated, it gives CAISESIGSGKTDTQYF.

The CDR3 sequence is CASSITTGEKLFF. Here the CDR3 DNA reads TGCGCCAGCAGTATTACTACTGGTGAAAAACTGTTTTTT. The chain has TRBV5-1 and TRBJ1-4, with unresolved D. Trimming took off 5 bases at V and 7 bases at J, with 12 bases between the two ends. In germline, CDR1 is SGHRS, CDR2 YFSETQ. The CDR3 runs to 13 residues.

V and J are TRBV25-1 and TRBJ2-7; the match to TRBD2 covers 10 bases. The length of the CDR3 is 18 residues. The ends lost 0 bases at V and 7 bases at J; junction bases unmatched: 15. The germline V gene has CDR1 MGHDK and CDR2 SYGVNS. Here the CDR3 DNA reads TGTGCCAGCAGTGAATATTTCCAGCGGGAGGGCCGAGCCCTTGAGCAGTACTTC. Translated, it gives CASSEYFQREGRALEQYF.

The rearrangement links TRBV27 to TRBJ1-2; D perhaps matches TRBD1 (5 bases). This CDR3 has 14 amino acids. V gave up 5 bases and J gave up 0 bases, with 10 bases separating them. Germline loops: CDR1 MNHEY, CDR2 SMNVEV (reference sequence). Here the CDR3 DNA reads TGTGCCAGCAGTCAGAGGGGCGCTAACTATGGCTACACCTTC. Translated, it gives CASSQRGANYGYTF.

This chain joins TRBV6-1 and TRBJ2-7; D remains ambiguous. The V end was cut by 3 bases, the J end by 5 bases, with 11 bases between. The CDR3 is 13 amino acids. The germline gives CDR1 MNHNS, CDR2 SASEGT. The CDR3 nucleotides read TGTGCCAGCAGTGATCTTAGGCGCCACGAGCAGTACTTC. Residues: CASSDLRRHEQYF.

V gene TRBV10-2 combines with J gene TRBJ1-1, with D perhaps matching TRBD1 (5 bases). Germline values: CDR1 WSHSY, CDR2 SAAADI. This CDR3 spans 16 amino acids. The V gene lost 2 bases and the J gene lost 5 bases, with 18 bases spanning the gap. CDR3 residues: CASSEIPGQGGTEAFF. The CDR3 coding sequence is TGCGCCAGCAGTGAGATCCCTGGGCAGGGTGGAACTGAAGCTTTCTTT.

This clone appeared once. This chain connects TRBV3-1 (or the pseudogene TRBV3-2) to TRBJ2-2, with TRBD1 identical over 7 bases. Germline V gene data show CDR1 as LGHDT and CDR2 as YNNKEL (reference sequence). The V gene end was trimmed by 4 bases and the J gene end by 5 bases; junction bases not matched to a gene: 7. This CDR3 has 15 amino acids. The CDR3 sequence: CASSRPGQPTGELFF. For the CDR3, the DNA is TGTGCCAGCAGCCGACCGGGACAGCCTACCGGGGAGCTGTTTTTT.

V gene TRBV14 combines with J gene TRBJ2-2; D gene ambiguous. Germline values: CDR1 SGHDN, CDR2 FVKESK. Trimming removed 5 bases at V and 0 bases at J, with 10 bases between. The CDR3 runs to 15 residues. CDR3 in DNA: TGTGCCAGCAGCTACGGGTGGACGAACACCGGGGAGCTGTTTTTT. Amino acid sequence: CASSYGWTNTGELFF.

The genes are TRBV3-1 (or the pseudogene TRBV3-2) and TRBJ2-7; 7 bases map to TRBD2. Trimming took 8 bases from V and 5 from J; bases not matched to a gene: 15. The CDR3 has 15 amino acids. Per the germline V gene, CDR1 is LGHDT and CDR2 is YNNKEL (reference sequence). The CDR3 nucleotides read TGTGCCAGCGCTCTGGGAGCGGGATCCCAGCACGAGCAGTACTTC. It codes for CASALGAGSQHEQYF.

The gene calls are TRBV24-1 and TRBJ2-2; D might be TRBD2 (6 bases). Trimming removed 5 bases at V and 6 bases at J, with 18 bases between. Germline V gene sequence: CDR1 KGHDR, CDR2 SFDVKD. This CDR3 is 16 amino acids long. The DNA of the CDR3 is TGTGCCACCAGTGCTGGCCAGGGAGCTAGCGCCGGGGAGCTGTTTTTT. It encodes CATSAGQGASAGELFF.

As for this clone: Other nucleotide sequences from this sample produce the same CDR3. The V gene is TRBV6-5, the J gene TRBJ2-1, with 8 bases fitting TRBD2. V was pared by 4 bases and J by 10 bases, with 0 bases of the junction left unmatched. The length of the CDR3 is 11 residues. CDR1 and CDR2 (germline): MNHEY, SVGAGI. The CDR3 sequence: CASSLAGEQFF. For the CDR3, the DNA is TGTGCCAGCAGTTTAGCGGGAGAGCAGTTCTTC.